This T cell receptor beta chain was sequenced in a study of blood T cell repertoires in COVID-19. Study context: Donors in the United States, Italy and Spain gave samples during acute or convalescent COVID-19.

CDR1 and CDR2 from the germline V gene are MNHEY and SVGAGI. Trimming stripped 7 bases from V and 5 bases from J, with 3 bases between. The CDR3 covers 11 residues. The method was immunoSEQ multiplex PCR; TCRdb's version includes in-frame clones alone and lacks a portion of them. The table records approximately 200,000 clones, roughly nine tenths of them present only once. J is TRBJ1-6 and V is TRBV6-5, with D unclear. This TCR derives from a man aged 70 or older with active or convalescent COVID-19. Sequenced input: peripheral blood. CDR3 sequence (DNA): TGTGCCAGCACGGATAATTCACCCCTCCACTTT. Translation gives CASTDNSPLHF.